This entry lists 2 T cell receptor beta chains sequenced from one sample in a study of OX40 agonist ivuxolimab in advanced cancers. Produced via immunoSEQ multiplex PCR; TCRdb's table is partial and in-frame only. The sample lists about 150,000 clones; approximately 94% were seen once. Source: CD4+ or CD8+ T cells sorted from blood, taken in a trial of the OX40 agonist ivuxolimab. Every receptor here comes from an adult with an advanced solid tumor such as melanoma, head and neck, liver or kidney cancer.

The chain couples TRBV9 to TRBJ2-5; D may be TRBD1 or TRBD2 (5 bases each). V was shortened by 1 base and J by 5 bases, with 6 bases between the two germline ends. CDR1 and CDR2 from the germline V gene are SGDLS and YYNGEE. The CDR3 has 12 residues. The DNA of the CDR3 is TGTGCCAGCAGCGTACGGGACGAGACCCAGTACTTC. Amino acids: CASSVRDETQYF. Combining the CDR3 with reference TRBV9 and TRBJ2-5 gives the whole variable domain DSGVTQTPKHLITATGQRVTLRCSPRSGDLSVYWYQQSLDQGLQFLIQYYNGEERAKGNILERFSAQQFPDLHSELNLSSLELGDSALYFCASSVRDETQYFGPGTRLLVL.

The CDR3 DNA follows: TGCGCCAGCAGCCAAGAGGGGGCTGGAAACACCATATATTTT. Translated: CASSQEGAGNTIYF. This sequence joins TRBV4-1 and TRBJ1-3; possible D gene TRBD1, 5 bases. The CDR3 consists of 14 residues. Trimming cost V 0 bases and J 2 bases, with 5 bases left between them. Germline V gene sequence: CDR1 MGHRA, CDR2 YSYEKL.